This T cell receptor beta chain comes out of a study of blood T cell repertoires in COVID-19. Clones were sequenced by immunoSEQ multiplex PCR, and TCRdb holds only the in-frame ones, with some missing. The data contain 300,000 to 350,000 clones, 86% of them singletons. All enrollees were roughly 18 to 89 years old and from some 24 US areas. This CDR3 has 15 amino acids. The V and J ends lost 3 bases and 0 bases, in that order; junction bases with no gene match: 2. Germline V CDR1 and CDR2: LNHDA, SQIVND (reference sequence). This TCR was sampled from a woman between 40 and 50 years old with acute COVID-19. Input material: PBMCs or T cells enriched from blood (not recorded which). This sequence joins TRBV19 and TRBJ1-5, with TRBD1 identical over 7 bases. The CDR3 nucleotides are TGTGCCAGTAGTATCTGGACAGGTAGCAATCAGCCCCAGCATTTT. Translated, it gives CASSIWTGSNQPQHF.